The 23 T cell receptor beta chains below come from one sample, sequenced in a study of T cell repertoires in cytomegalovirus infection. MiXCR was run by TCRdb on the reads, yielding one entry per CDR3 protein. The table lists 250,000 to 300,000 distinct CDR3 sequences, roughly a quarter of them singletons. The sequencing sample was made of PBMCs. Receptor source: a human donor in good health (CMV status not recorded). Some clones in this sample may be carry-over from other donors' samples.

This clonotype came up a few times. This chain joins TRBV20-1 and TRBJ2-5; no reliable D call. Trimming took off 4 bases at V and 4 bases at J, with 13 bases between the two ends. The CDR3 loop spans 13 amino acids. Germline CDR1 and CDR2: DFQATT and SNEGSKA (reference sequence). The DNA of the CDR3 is TGCAGTGCTATAAGGGTCTCTCGAGAGACCCAGTACTTC. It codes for CSAIRVSRETQYF.

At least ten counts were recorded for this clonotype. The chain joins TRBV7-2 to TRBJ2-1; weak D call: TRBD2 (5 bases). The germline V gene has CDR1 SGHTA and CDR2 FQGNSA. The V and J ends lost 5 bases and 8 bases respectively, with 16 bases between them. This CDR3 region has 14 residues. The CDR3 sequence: CASSPRVLEDEQFF. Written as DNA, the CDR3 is TGTGCCAGCAGCCCCCGTGTACTAGAGGATGAGCAGTTCTTC.

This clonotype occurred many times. The CDR3 sequence: CASSLMASGGQETQYF. CDR3 DNA sequence: TGTGCCAGCAGCTTAATGGCTAGCGGGGGACAAGAGACCCAGTACTTC. The chain links TRBV7-3 to TRBJ2-5, with TRBD2 matching over 10 bases. Germline CDR1 SGHTA, CDR2 FQGTGA. This CDR3 has 16 amino acids. V dropped 1 base and J dropped 2; count of bases not matched to a gene: 4.

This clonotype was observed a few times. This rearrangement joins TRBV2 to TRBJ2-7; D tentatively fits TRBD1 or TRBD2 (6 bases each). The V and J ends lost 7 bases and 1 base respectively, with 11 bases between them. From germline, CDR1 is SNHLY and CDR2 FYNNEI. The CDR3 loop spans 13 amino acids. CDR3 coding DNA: TGTGCCAGCAAAGAAGGGGGGTCCTACGAGCAGTACTTC. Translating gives CASKEGGSYEQYF. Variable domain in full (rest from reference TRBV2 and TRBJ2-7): EPEVTQTPSHQVTQMGQEVILRCVPISNHLYFYWYRQILGQKVEFLVSFYNNEISEKSEIFDDQFSVERPDGSNFTLKIRSTKLEDSAMYFCASKEGGSYEQYFGPGTRLTVT.

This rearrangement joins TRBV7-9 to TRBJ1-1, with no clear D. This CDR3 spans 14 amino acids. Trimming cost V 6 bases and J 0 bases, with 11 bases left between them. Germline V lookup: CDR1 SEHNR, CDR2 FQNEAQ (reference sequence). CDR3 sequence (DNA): TGTGCCAGCAGTTCGACGAGGATGAACACTGAAGCTTTCTTT. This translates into CASSSTRMNTEAFF.

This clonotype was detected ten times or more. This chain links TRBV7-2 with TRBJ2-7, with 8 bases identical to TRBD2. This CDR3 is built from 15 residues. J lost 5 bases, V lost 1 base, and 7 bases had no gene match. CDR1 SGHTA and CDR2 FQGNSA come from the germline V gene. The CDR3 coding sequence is TGTGCCAGCAGCTTAGAGGTCGGGAGGGCCCACGAGCAGTACTTC. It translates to CASSLEVGRAHEQYF.

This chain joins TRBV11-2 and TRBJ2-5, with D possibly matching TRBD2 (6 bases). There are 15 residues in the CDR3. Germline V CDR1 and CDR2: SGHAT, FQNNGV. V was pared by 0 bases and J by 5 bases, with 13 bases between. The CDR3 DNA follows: TGTGCCAGCAGCTTAGATCGAGGGACTTTGGAGACCCAGTACTTC. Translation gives CASSLDRGTLETQYF.

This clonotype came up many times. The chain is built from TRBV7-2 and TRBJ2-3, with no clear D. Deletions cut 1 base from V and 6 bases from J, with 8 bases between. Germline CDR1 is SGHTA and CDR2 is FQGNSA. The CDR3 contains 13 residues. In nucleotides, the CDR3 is TGTGCCAGCAGCTTAGGACCGTTGGATACGCAGTATTTT. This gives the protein CASSLGPLDTQYF.

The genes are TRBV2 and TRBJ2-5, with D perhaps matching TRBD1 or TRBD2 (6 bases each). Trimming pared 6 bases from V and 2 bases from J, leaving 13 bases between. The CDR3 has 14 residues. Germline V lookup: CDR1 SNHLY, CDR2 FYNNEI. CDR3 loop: CASRRGVAQETQYF. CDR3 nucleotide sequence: TGTGCCAGCAGGAGGGGGGTAGCTCAAGAGACCCAGTACTTC.

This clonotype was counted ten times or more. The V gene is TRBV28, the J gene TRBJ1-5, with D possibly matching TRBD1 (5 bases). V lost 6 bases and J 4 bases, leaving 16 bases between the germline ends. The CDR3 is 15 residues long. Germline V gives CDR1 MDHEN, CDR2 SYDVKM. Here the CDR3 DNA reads TGTGCCAGCAGACCCTTCCTCCGGGGGAATCAGCCCCAGCATTTT. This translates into CASRPFLRGNQPQHF.

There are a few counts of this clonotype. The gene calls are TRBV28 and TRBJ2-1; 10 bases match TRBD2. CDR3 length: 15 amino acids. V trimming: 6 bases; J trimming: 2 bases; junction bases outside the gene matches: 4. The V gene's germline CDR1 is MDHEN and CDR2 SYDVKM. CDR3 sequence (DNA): TGTGCCAGCAGCGATAGCGGGAGGACCTACAATGAGCAGTTCTTC. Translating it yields CASSDSGRTYNEQFF.

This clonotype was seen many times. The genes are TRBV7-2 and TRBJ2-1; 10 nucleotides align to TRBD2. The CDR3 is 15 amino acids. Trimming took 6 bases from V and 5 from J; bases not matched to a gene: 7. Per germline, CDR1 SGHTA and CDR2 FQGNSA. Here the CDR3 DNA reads TGTGCCAGCAGAGCTAGCGGGAGAGGAAACAATGAGCAGTTCTTC. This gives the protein CASRASGRGNNEQFF.

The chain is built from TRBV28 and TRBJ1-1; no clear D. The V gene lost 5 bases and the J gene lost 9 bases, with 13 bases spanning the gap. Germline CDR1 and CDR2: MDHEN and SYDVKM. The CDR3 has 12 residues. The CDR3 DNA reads TGTGCCAGCAGTCCTCTAGGAGGGAAAGCTTTCTTT. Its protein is CASSPLGGKAFF.

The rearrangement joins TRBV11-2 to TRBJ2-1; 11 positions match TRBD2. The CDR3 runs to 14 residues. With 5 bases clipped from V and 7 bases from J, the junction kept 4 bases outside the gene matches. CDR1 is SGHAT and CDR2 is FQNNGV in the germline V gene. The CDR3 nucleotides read TGTGCCAGCAGCCCCGGGACTAGCGGAAATGAGCAGTTCTTC. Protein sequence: CASSPGTSGNEQFF.

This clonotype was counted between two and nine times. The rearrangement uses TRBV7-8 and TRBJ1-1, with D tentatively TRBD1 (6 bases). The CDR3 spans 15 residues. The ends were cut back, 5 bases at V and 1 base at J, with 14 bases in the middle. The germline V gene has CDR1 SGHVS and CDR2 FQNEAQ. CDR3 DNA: TGTGCCAGCAGCCCCCCGGGACATTCGAACACTGAAGCTTTCTTT. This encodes CASSPPGHSNTEAFF.

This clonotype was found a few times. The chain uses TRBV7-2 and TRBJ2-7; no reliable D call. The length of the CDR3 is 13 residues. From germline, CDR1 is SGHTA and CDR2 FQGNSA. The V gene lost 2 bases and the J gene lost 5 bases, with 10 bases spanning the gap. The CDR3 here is CASSLRFFHEQYF. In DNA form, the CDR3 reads TGTGCCAGCAGCTTAAGATTTTTCCACGAGCAGTACTTC.

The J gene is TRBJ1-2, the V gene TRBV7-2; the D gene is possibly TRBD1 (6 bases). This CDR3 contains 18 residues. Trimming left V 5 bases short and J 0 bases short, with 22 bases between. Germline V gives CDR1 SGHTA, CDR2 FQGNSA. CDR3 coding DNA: TGTGCCAGCAGCCTCCTTCCGAGACAGGCCTTTGCTAACTATGGCTACACCTTC. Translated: CASSLLPRQAFANYGYTF.

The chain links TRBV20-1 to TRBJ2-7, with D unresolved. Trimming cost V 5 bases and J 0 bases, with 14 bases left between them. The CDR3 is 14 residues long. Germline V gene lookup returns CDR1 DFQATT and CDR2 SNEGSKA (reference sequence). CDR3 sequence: CSASRLGLSYEQYF. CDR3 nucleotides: TGCAGTGCTTCCCGTCTAGGCCTCTCCTACGAGCAGTACTTC.

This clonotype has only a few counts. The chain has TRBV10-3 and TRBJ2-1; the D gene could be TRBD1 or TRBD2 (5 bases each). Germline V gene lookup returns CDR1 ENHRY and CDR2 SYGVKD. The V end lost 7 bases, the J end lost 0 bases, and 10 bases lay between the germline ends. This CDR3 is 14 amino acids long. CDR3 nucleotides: TGTGCCATCAAGAGGGGTAGCTCCTACAATGAGCAGTTCTTC. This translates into CAIKRGSSYNEQFF.

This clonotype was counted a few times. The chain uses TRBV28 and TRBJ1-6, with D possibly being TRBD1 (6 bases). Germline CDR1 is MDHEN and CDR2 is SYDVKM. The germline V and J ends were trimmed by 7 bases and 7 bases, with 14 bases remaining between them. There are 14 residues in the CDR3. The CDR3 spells CASTAGRGNSPLHF. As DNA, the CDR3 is TGTGCCAGCACTGCGGGCAGGGGCAATTCACCCCTCCACTTT.

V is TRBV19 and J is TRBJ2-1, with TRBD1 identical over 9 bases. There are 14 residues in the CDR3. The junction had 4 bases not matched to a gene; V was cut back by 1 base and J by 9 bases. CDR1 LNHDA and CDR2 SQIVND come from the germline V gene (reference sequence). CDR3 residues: CASSIATGGGEQFF. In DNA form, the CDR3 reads TGTGCCAGTAGTATAGCCACAGGGGGCGGTGAGCAGTTCTTC. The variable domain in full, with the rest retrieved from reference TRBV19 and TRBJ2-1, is DGGITQSPKYLFRKEGQNVTLSCEQNLNHDAMYWYRQDPGQGLRLIYYSQIVNDFQKGDIAEGYSVSREKKESFPLTVTSAQKNPTAFYLCASSIATGGGEQFFGPGTRLTVL.

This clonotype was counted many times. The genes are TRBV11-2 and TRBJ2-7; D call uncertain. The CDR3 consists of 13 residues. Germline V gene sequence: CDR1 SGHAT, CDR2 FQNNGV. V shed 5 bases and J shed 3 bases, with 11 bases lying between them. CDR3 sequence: CASSPLRSYEQYF. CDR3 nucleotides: TGTGCCAGCAGCCCCCTGAGGAGCTACGAGCAGTACTTC.

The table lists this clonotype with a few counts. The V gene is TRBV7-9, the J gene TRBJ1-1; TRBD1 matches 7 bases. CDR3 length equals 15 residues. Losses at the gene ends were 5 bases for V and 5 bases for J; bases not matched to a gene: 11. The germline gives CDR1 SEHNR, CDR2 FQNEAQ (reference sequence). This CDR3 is CASSPKTGVRTEAFF. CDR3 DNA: TGTGCCAGCAGCCCAAAAACAGGGGTGAGGACTGAAGCTTTCTTT. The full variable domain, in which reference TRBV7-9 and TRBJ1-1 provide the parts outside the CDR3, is DTGVSQNPRHKITKRGQNVTFRCDPISEHNRLYWYRQTLGQGPEFLTYFQNEAQLEKSRLLSDRFSAERPKGSFSTLEIQRTEQGDSAMYLCASSPKTGVRTEAFFGQGTRLTVV.